The clone carrying this T cell receptor beta chain appeared a few times. This entry comes from a study of T cells after yellow fever vaccination. Study overall: For low cell numbers, libraries were made with SMART-Seq v4 Ultra Low Input.

Trimming stripped 5 bases from V and 4 bases from J, with 14 bases between. The CDR3 totals 14 residues. CDR1 SGHTA and CDR2 FQGTGA come from the germline V gene. A single record per CDR3 protein comes from TCRdb applying MiXCR to the 5' RACE reads. The sample has about 430,000 distinct CDR3 sequences; about 19% are singletons. The TCR sequence derives from a man aged 18 to 29 who received the YFV17D yellow fever vaccine. The chain recombines TRBV7-3 with TRBJ1-1, with a possible D match to TRBD1 (5 bases). The sequencing here drew on PBMCs, taken before the yellow fever booster vaccination. In DNA form, the CDR3 reads TGTGCCAGCAGCCCGGTTGGGGGATCCACTGAAGCTTTCTTT. Translated, it gives CASSPVGGSTEAFF.